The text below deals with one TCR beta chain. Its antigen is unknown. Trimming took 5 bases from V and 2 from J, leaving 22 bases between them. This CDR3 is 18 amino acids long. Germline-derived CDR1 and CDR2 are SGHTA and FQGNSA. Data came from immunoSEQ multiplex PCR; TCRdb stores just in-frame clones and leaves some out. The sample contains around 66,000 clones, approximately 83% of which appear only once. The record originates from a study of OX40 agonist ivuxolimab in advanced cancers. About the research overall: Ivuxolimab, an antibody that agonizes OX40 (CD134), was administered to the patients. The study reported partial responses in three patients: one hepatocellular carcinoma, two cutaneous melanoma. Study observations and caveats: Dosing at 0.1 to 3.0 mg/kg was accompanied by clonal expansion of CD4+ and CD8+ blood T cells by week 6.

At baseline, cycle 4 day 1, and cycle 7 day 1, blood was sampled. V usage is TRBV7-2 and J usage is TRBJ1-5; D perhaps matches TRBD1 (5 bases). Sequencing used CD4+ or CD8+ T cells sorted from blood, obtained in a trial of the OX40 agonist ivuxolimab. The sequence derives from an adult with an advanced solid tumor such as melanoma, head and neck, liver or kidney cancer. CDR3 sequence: CASSPYSTGSGGNQPQHF. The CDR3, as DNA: TGTGCCAGCAGCCCATATTCTACAGGATCCGGAGGCAATCAGCCCCAGCATTTT.